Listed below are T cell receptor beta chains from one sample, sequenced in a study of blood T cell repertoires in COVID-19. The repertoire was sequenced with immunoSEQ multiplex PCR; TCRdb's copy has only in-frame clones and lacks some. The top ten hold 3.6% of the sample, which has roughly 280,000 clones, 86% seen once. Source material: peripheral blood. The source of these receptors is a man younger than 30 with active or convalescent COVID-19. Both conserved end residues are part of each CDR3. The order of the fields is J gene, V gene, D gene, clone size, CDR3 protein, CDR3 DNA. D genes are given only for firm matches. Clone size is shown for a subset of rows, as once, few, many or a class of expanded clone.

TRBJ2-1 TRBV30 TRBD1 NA CAWRGDSYNEQFF TGTGCCTGGAGGGGGGACAGTTACAATGAGCAGTTCTTC
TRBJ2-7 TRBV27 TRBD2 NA CASRPSGGTFEQYF TGTGCCAGCAGACCCAGCGGGGGCACATTTGAGCAGTACTTC
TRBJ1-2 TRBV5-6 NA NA CASSLAFGVGGGYTF TGTGCCAGCAGCTTGGCCTTCGGGGTTGGAGGTGGCTACACCTTC
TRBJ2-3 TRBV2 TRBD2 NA CASSETSGGTFDTQYF TGTGCCAGCAGTGAGACTAGCGGGGGGACCTTTGATACGCAGTATTTT
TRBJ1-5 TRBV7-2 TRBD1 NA CASSWTYSGTGTKPQHF TGTGCCAGCAGCTGGACTTACTCCGGGACAGGGACTAAGCCCCAGCATTTT
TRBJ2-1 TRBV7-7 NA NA CASSPTGGPRVYNEQFF TGTGCTAGCAGCCCAACCGGCGGTCCGAGGGTCTACAATGAGCAGTTCTTC
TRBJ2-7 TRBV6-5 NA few CASSLDSPYGQYF TGTGCCAGCAGTCTGGACAGCCCCTATGGGCAGTACTTC
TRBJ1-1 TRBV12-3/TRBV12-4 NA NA CASRDPGNTEAFF TGTGCCAGCAGAGACCCGGGGAACACTGAAGCTTTCTTT
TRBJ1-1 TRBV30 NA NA CAWTPSGVNTEAFF TGTGCCTGGACCCCGTCAGGGGTGAACACTGAAGCTTTCTTT
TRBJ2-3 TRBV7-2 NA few CASSFFTDTQYF TGTGCCAGCAGTTTCTTCACAGATACGCAGTATTTT
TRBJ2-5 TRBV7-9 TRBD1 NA CASSLDRGSETQYF TGTGCCAGCAGCCTGGACAGGGGGTCGGAGACCCAGTACTTC
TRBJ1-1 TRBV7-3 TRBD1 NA CASSLLDRAEAFF TGTGCCAGCAGCTTACTGGACAGGGCGGAAGCTTTCTTT
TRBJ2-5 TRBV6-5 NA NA CASSYLRGYQETQYF TGTGCCAGCAGTTACCTTAGGGGGTACCAAGAGACCCAGTACTTC
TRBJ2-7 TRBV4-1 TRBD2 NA CASSLAGGLSHEQYF TGCGCCAGCAGCCTAGCGGGGGGGCTTTCCCACGAGCAGTACTTC
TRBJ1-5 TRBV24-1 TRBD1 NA CATSDVTGGPQPQHF TGTGCCACCAGTGATGTGACAGGGGGCCCTCAGCCCCAGCATTTT
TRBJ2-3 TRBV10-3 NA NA CAISEGADTQYF TGTGCCATCAGTGAAGGGGCAGATACGCAGTATTTT
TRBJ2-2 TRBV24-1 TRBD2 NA CATSDERETGELFF TGTGCCACCAGTGATGAGCGGGAGACCGGGGAGCTGTTTTTT
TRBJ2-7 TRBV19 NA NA CASSIVTGVYEQYF TGTGCCAGTAGTATAGTGACAGGAGTATACGAGCAGTACTTC
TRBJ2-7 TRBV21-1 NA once CASITPQGALTYEQYF TGTGCCAGCATCACACCCCAGGGGGCTTTAACCTACGAGCAGTACTTC
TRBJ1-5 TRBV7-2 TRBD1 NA CASSPQGQVGQPQHF TGTGCCAGCAGCCCTCAGGGACAGGTGGGTCAGCCCCAGCATTTT
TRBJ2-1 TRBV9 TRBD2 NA CASSTLRGGHHNEQFF TGTGCCAGCAGCACCCTCCGGGGGGGGCATCACAATGAGCAGTTCTTC
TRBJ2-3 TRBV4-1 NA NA CASSQDLAASTDTQYF TGCGCCAGCAGCCAAGACTTGGCGGCTTCGACAGATACGCAGTATTTT
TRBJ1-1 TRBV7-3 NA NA CASSVLGGSTEAFF TGTGCCAGCAGTGTTTTAGGAGGGAGCACTGAAGCTTTCTTT
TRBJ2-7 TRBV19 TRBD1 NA CASSYTGDEQYF TGTGCCAGTAGTTACACAGGGGACGAGCAGTACTTC
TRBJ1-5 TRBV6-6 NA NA CASSFLETVDQPQHF TGTGCCAGCAGTTTCCTGGAAACAGTCGATCAGCCCCAGCATTTT
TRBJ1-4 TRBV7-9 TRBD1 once CASMAEDRINEKLFF TGTGCCAGCATGGCGGAGGACAGGATTAATGAAAAACTGTTTTTT
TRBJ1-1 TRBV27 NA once CASSRGGANTEAFF TGTGCCAGCAGTCGGGGGGGCGCGAACACTGAAGCTTTCTTT
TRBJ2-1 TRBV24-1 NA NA CATSGESLVHEQFF TGTGCCACCTCGGGGGAGTCGCTCGTCCATGAGCAGTTCTTC
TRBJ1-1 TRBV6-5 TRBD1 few CASSYREGAGTEAFF TGTGCCAGCAGTTACCGTGAGGGGGCCGGGACTGAAGCTTTCTTT
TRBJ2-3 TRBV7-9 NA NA CASSPTSTDTQYF TGTGCCAGCAGCCCCACTAGCACAGATACGCAGTATTTT
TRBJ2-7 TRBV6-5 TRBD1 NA CASTIRQGYEQYF TGTGCCAGCACCATTAGACAGGGTTACGAGCAGTACTTC
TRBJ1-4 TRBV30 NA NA CAGATTEDYLEKLFF TGTGCCGGGGCAACTACGGAGGACTACCTTGAAAAACTGTTTTTT
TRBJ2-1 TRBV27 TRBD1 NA CASSLGTGGYNEQFF TGTGCCAGCAGTTTAGGGACAGGGGGCTACAATGAGCAGTTCTTC
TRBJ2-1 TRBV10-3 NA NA CAIRESGGVNEQFF TGTGCCATCAGGGAGAGCGGAGGAGTGAATGAGCAGTTCTTC
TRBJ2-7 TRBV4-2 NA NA CASSQDRFSSYEQYF TGTGCCAGCAGCCAAGATCGGTTCTCCTCCTACGAGCAGTACTTC
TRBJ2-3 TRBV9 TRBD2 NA CASSVYGRAEGDTQYF TGTGCCAGCAGCGTGTACGGGAGGGCCGAGGGAGATACGCAGTATTTT